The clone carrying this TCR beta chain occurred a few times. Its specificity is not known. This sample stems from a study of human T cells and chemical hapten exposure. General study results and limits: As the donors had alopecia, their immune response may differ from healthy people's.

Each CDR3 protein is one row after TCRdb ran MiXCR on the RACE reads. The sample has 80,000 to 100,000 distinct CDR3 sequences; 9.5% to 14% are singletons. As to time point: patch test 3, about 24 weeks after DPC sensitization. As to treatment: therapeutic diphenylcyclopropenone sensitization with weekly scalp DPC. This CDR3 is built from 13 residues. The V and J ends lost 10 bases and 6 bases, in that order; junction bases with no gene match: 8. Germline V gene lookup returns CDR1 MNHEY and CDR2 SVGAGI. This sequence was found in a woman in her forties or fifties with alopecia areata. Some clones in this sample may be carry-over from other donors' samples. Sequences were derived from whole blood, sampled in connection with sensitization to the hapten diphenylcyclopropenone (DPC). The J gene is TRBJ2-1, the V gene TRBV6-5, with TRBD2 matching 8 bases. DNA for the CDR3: TGTGCCACCGGGGGGGTCCAGAGCAATGAGCAGTTCTTC. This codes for CATGGVQSNEQFF.